This T cell receptor (beta chain) was captured in a study of cytomegalovirus exposure and HLA in healthy donors. Study-level information: Of all 400 or so donors who were genotyped, 70% to 85% belonged to the Caucasian-associated ancestry cluster. Whole-study results and caveats: HLA alleles showed associations with about 17,000 TCR beta sequences in a later analysis, at a 0.05 false discovery rate. Later analysis suggested most CMV-associated TCR beta chains were HLA-restricted. A few of the chains that were CMV-associated were confirmed in vitro to be specific for CMV antigens.

With 60 Vbeta and 13 Jbeta primers, the PCR was carried out. TCRdb's copy holds only in-frame clones and misses some; the assay was immunoSEQ multiplex PCR. The repertoire includes 80,000 or so clones, over 9% of them detected once, and more than 20% sits in the top ten. CDR3 length: 18 residues. This clone was counted between two and nine times. The antigen remains undetermined. The sample consisted of PBMCs. The TCR sequence derives from a man in his sixties in good health and CMV-seropositive. This rearrangement joins TRBV12-2 to TRBJ2-7; the D segment call TRBD2 is taken from the table without a DNA check. TRBV12-2 counts as a pseudogene. As DNA, the CDR3 is TGTGCAAGTCGCATTCCTCCCCATGGGCGGGCCTTCTCCTACGAGCAGTACTTC. It encodes CASRIPPHGRAFSYEQYF.